A selection of T cell receptor beta chains follows, all from one sample in a study of a mutant IDH1 vaccine in newly diagnosed glioma. The antigens for these receptors are not known. The table came from immunoSEQ multiplex PCR; TCRdb's copy has only in-frame clones and leaves some out. Among around 30,000 clones, roughly 80% were seen once, and the ten largest hold 7.5% to 9.5%. The input for sequencing was PBMCs, taken from a glioma patient whose treatment included an IDH1 peptide vaccine. The receptor set was obtained from a woman aged 18-29 years with glioma. Both conserved end residues are part of each CDR3. The D gene is left open where the match is weak. The size field is filled for only some rows; it gives once, few, many or a size class.

CASSYSEGSYGYTF TGTGCCAGCAGTTACTCAGAGGGTAGCTATGGCTACACCTTC NA TRBJ1-2 TRBV6-5 NA
CASSEYGDTIYF TGTGCCAGCAGTGAATATGGGGACACCATATATTTT few TRBJ1-3 TRBV6-1 NA
CATAGGSVYNEQFF TGTGCCACCGCAGGGGGAAGTGTCTACAATGAGCAGTTCTTC NA TRBJ2-1 TRBV7-9 TRBD1
CASGTEGQGQPQHF TGTGCCAGCGGAACAGAGGGGCAGGGTCAGCCCCAGCATTTT once TRBJ1-5 TRBV6-6 NA
CASSPPPPQETQYF TGTGCCAGCAGCCCACCCCCGCCCCAAGAGACCCAGTACTTC NA TRBJ2-5 TRBV5-6 NA
CASRPPDREGYTF TGTGCCAGTAGACCCCCGGACAGAGAAGGCTACACCTTC NA TRBJ1-2 TRBV19 NA
CASSTRGLTGVGYTF TGTGCCAGCAGCACTAGGGGGTTGACAGGGGTCGGCTACACCTTC NA TRBJ1-2 TRBV13 TRBD1
CASSPRPGTDTQYF TGTGCCAGCAGCCCGCGACCGGGCACAGATACGCAGTATTTT NA TRBJ2-3 TRBV13 NA
CASSLTGNYYGYTF TGTGCCAGCAGCCTGACAGGAAATTACTATGGCTACACCTTC NA TRBJ1-2 TRBV2 NA
CASSPQSPGSRDEQFF TGTGCCAGCTCACCCCAATCACCGGGGAGTCGGGATGAGCAGTTCTTC few TRBJ2-1 TRBV18 NA
CASSRVAGGRGAQETQYF TGTGCCAGCAGCCGAGTAGCGGGAGGGAGAGGGGCCCAAGAGACCCAGTACTTC few TRBJ2-5 TRBV4-2 TRBD2
CASSPVKADTQYF TGTGCCAGCAGTCCCGTTAAGGCAGATACGCAGTATTTT NA TRBJ2-3 TRBV6-5 NA
CASSIDRGSWGSQETQYF TGTGCCAGTAGTATAGATCGTGGATCTTGGGGCTCCCAAGAGACCCAGTACTTC NA TRBJ2-5 TRBV19 NA
CASPGLKSGANVLTF TGTGCCAGCCCCGGACTAAAATCTGGGGCCAACGTCCTGACTTTC NA TRBJ2-6 TRBV18 NA
CASSARTAPGLEAFF TGTGCCAGCAGTGCCCGGACGGCCCCCGGCCTTGAAGCTTTCTTT NA TRBJ1-1 TRBV2 NA
CASSYSRARLNEQFF TGTGCCAGCAGTTACTCGCGGGCACGATTGAATGAGCAGTTCTTC NA TRBJ2-1 TRBV6-5 NA
CASTTGNRAEAFF TGTGCCAGCACTACAGGGAACAGGGCTGAAGCTTTCTTT NA TRBJ1-1 TRBV7-9 NA
CASSYLDRGDQPQHF TGTGCCAGCAGTTACCTGGACAGGGGAGATCAGCCCCAGCATTTT NA TRBJ1-5 TRBV6-6 TRBD1
CASSKGGQNTEAFF TGTGCCAGCAGCAAAGGGGGCCAGAACACTGAAGCTTTCTTT NA TRBJ1-1 TRBV21-1 NA
CASSKEVGANYEQYF TGTGCCAGTAGTAAGGAGGTAGGGGCGAACTACGAGCAGTACTTC once TRBJ2-7 TRBV19 NA
CASSYGPGQGNTGELFF TGTGCTAGCAGCTACGGACCGGGACAGGGTAACACCGGGGAGCTGTTTTTT NA TRBJ2-2 TRBV7-7 TRBD1
CASSFSMLRGEAGGPDTQYF TGCGCCAGCAGCTTTTCAATGTTGAGGGGCGAAGCGGGAGGGCCAGATACGCAGTATTTT NA TRBJ2-3 TRBV5-1 TRBD2
CASILDPQAPDYGYTF TGTGCCAGCATCCTCGACCCCCAGGCTCCAGACTATGGCTACACCTTC NA TRBJ1-2 TRBV5-6 NA
CASSLWTDYGYTF TGTGCCAGCAGCTTATGGACAGACTATGGCTACACCTTC NA TRBJ1-2 TRBV7-9 NA
CASSGQIKNQPQHF TGTGCCAGTAGCGGCCAAATAAAGAATCAGCCCCAGCATTTT NA TRBJ1-5 TRBV19 NA